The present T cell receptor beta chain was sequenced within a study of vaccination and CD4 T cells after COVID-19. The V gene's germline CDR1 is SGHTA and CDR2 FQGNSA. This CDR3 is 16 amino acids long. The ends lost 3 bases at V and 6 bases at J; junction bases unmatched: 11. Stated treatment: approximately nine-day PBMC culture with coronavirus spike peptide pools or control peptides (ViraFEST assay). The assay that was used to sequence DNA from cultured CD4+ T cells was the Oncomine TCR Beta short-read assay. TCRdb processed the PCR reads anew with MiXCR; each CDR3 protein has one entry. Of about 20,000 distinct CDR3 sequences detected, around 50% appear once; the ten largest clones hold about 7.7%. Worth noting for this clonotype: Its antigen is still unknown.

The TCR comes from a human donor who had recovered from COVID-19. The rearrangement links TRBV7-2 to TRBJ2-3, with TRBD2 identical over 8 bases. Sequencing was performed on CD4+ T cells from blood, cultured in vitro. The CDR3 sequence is CASSFLPGGTADTQYF. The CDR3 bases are TGTGCCAGCAGCTTCTTACCGGGGGGGACTGCTGATACGCAGTATTTT.